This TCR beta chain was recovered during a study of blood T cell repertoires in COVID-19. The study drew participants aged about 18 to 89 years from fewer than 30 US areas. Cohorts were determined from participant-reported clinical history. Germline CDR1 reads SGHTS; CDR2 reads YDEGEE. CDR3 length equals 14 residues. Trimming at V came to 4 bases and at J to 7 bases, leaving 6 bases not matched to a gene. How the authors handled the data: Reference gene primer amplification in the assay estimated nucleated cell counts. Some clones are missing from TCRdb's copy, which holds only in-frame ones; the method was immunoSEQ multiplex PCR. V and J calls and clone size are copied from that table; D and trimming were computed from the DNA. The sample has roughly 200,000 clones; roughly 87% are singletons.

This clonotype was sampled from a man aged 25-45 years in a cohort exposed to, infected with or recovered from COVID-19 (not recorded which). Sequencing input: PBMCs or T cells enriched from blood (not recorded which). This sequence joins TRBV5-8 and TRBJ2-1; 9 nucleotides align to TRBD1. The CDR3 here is CASSLGDRGNEQFF. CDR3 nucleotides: TGTGCCAGCAGCCTAGGTGACAGGGGGAATGAGCAGTTCTTC.